Below, 7 T cell receptor beta chains from the same sample are listed, as sequenced in a study of blood T cell repertoires in COVID-19. Clones were sequenced by immunoSEQ multiplex PCR, and TCRdb holds only the in-frame ones, with some missing. The sample has around 47,000 clones; 81% are singletons. Sequencing used peripheral blood. Receptor source: a woman aged 80 or over with COVID-19, enrolled during active disease.

V usage is TRBV18 and J usage is TRBJ1-2; 11 bases line up with TRBD1. From germline, CDR1 is KGHSH and CDR2 LQKENI. Trimming removed 3 bases from V and 8 bases from J; junction bases left unmatched: 8. This CDR3 comprises 15 residues. The CDR3 spells CASSPGQGARGGYTF. The CDR3 nucleotides read TGTGCCAGCTCACCCGGACAGGGGGCGCGTGGGGGCTACACCTTC.

The rearrangement uses TRBV3-1 (or the pseudogene TRBV3-2) and TRBJ2-2, with 9 bases identical to TRBD2. J lost 2 bases, V lost 6 bases, and 4 bases had no gene match. Germline CDR1 LGHDT, CDR2 YNNKEL (reference sequence). CDR3 length: 15 residues. This CDR3 is CASRPGLANTGELFF. The CDR3 DNA is TGTGCCAGCAGACCGGGACTAGCTAACACCGGGGAGCTGTTTTTT.

This clone was counted a single time. V is TRBV19 and J is TRBJ2-3; D remains ambiguous. This CDR3 spans 14 amino acids. The V gene lost 4 bases and the J gene lost 3 bases, with 11 bases spanning the gap. Germline CDR1 reads LNHDA; CDR2 reads SQIVND (reference sequence). The CDR3 here is CASSTQAGTDTQYF. In DNA, the CDR3 is TGTGCCAGTAGTACGCAAGCAGGAACAGATACGCAGTATTTT. The full variable domain, rest sourced from reference TRBV19 and TRBJ2-3, is DGGITQSPKYLFRKEGQNVTLSCEQNLNHDAMYWYRQDPGQGLRLIYYSQIVNDFQKGDIAEGYSVSREKKESFPLTVTSAQKNPTAFYLCASSTQAGTDTQYFGPGTRLTVL.

The V gene is TRBV11-2, the J gene TRBJ2-7, with TRBD1 identical over 7 bases. The CDR3 has 14 amino acids. Losses at the gene ends were 5 bases for V and 4 bases for J; bases not matched to a gene: 8. From germline, CDR1 is SGHAT and CDR2 FQNNGV. The CDR3 DNA sequence: TGTGCCAGCAGCCCTCAGCGCAGGGGGTACGAGCAGTACTTC. It encodes CASSPQRRGYEQYF.

The chain links TRBV29-1 to TRBJ2-1; the match to TRBD2 covers 7 bases. The germline V gene has CDR1 SQVTM and CDR2 ANQGSEA. V trimming: 7 bases; J trimming: 4 bases; junction bases outside the gene matches: 10. This CDR3 region has 14 residues. This CDR3 reads CSAPWGRAYNEQFF. Written as DNA, the CDR3 is TGCAGCGCCCCATGGGGGAGGGCTTACAATGAGCAGTTCTTC.

The chain links TRBV5-4 to TRBJ2-3, with TRBD2 as a possible D gene (5 bases). This CDR3 region has 15 residues. Trimming removed 3 bases at V and 5 bases at J, with 16 bases between. Per germline, CDR1 SGHNT and CDR2 YYREEE (reference sequence). The CDR3 here is CASSSVGGRGDTQYF. CDR3 nucleotide sequence: TGTGCCAGCAGCTCCGTCGGCGGGCGTGGAGATACGCAGTATTTT.

V gene TRBV6-5 combines with J gene TRBJ2-3, with 9 positions matching TRBD1. V lost 4 bases to trimming and J lost 6 bases; unmatched junction nucleotides: 11. Per the germline V gene, CDR1 is MNHEY and CDR2 is SVGAGI. The CDR3 is 16 residues long. For the CDR3, the DNA is TGTGCCAGCAGTTCGTCCCTGGGACAGGGAGACGATACGCAGTATTTT. Its translation: CASSSSLGQGDDTQYF.